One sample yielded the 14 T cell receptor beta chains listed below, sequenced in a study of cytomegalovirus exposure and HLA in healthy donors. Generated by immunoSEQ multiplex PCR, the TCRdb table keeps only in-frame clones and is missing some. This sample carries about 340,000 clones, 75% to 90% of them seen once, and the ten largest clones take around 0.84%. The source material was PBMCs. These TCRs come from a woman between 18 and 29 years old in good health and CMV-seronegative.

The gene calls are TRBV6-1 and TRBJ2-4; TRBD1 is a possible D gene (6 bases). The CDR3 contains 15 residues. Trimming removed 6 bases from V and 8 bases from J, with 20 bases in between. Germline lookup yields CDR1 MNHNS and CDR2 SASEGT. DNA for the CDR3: TGTGCCAGCAGCCCTCGCAGGGGAGTTACGGACATTCAGTACTTC. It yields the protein CASSPRRGVTDIQYF.

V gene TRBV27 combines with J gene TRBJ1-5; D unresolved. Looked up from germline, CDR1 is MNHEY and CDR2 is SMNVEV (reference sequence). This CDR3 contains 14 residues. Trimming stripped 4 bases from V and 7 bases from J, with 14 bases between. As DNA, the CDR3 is TGTGCCAGCAGTTCCCCCGGGCGGGGACAGCCCCAGCATTTT. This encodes CASSSPGRGQPQHF.

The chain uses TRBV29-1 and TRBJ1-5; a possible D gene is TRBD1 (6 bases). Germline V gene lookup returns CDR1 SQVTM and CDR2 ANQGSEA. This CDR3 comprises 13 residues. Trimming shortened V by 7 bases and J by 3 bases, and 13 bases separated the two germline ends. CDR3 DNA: TGCAGCGCGAAGACAGGCACCAATCAGCCCCAGCATTTT. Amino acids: CSAKTGTNQPQHF.

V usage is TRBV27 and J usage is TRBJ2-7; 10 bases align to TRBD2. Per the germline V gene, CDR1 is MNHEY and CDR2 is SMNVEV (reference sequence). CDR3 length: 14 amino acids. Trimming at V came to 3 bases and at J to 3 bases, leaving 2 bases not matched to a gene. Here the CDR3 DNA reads TGTGCCAGCAGTTTTAGCGGGAGGATCTACGAGCAGTACTTC. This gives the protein CASSFSGRIYEQYF.

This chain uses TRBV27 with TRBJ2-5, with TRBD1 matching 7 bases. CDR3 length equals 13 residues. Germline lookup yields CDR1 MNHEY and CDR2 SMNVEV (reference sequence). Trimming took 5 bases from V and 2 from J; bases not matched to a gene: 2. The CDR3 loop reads CASSRQGQETQYF. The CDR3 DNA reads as TGTGCCAGCAGTAGACAGGGACAAGAGACCCAGTACTTC.

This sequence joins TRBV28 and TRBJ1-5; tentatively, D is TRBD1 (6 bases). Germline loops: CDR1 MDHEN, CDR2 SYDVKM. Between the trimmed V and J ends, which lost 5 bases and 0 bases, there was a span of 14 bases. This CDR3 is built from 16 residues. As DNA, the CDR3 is TGTGCCAGCAGTCCACAAACAGGGTTTAGCAATCAGCCCCAGCATTTT. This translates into CASSPQTGFSNQPQHF.

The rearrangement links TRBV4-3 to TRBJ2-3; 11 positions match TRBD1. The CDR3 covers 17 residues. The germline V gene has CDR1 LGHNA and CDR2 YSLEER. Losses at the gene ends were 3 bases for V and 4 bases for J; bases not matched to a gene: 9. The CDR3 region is CASSQPTPGQGADTQYF. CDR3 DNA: TGCGCCAGCAGCCAGCCGACACCGGGACAGGGGGCAGATACGCAGTATTTT.

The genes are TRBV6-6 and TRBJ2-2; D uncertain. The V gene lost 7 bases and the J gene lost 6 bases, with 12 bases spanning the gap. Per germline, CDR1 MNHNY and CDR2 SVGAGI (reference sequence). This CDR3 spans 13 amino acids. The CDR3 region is CASNQLRSGELFF. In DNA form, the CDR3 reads TGTGCCAGCAATCAGCTCAGGTCCGGGGAGCTGTTTTTT.

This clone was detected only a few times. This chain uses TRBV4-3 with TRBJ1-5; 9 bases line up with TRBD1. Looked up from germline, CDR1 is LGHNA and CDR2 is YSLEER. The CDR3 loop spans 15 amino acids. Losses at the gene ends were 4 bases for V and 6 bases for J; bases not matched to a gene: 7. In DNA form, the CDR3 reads TGCGCCAGCAGCCGAGAACAGGGGGCGAGTCAGCCCCAGCATTTT. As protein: CASSREQGASQPQHF.

CDR3 bases: TGTGCCAGCAGCGTAAACACAGGGTACGGCTATGGCTACACCTTC. Translating gives CASSVNTGYGYGYTF. V usage is TRBV9 and J usage is TRBJ1-2; TRBD1 might be the D (6 bases). This CDR3 has 15 amino acids. V lost 1 base to trimming and J lost 4 bases, with 14 bases between them. CDR1 is SGDLS, CDR2 YYNGEE, per germline. The full variable domain, completed using reference TRBV9 and TRBJ1-2, is DSGVTQTPKHLITATGQRVTLRCSPRSGDLSVYWYQQSLDQGLQFLIQYYNGEERAKGNILERFSAQQFPDLHSELNLSSLELGDSALYFCASSVNTGYGYGYTFGSGTRLTVV.

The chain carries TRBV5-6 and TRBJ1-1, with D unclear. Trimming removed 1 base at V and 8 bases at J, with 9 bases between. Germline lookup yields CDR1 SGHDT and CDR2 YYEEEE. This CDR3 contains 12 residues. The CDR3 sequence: CASSLLAVEAFF. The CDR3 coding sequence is TGTGCCAGCAGCTTGCTGGCAGTCGAAGCTTTCTTT.

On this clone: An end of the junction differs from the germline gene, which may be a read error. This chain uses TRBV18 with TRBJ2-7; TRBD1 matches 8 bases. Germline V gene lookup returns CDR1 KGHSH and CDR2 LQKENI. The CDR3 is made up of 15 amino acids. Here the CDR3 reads CASSPPAGGSHEQYF. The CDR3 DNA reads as TGTGCCAGCTCACCCCCGGCAGGGGGCTCCCACGAGCAGTACTTC.

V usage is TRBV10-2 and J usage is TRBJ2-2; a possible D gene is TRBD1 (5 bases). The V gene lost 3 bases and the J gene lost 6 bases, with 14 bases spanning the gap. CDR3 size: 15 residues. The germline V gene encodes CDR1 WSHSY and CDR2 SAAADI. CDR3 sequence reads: CASSEGYQGAGELFF. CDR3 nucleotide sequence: TGCGCCAGCAGTGAAGGCTATCAGGGCGCCGGGGAGCTGTTTTTT.

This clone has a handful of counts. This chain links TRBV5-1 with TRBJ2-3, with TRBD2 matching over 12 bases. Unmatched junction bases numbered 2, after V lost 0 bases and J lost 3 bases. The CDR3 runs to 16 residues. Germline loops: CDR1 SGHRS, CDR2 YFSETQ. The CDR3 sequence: CASSLDLAGGTDTQYF. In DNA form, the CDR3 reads TGCGCCAGCAGCTTGGATCTAGCGGGAGGGACAGATACGCAGTATTTT.